These 24 T cell receptor beta chains share one sample of origin, sequenced in a study of blood T cell repertoires in COVID-19 (dated by TCRdb to the early 2020s). Libraries were constructed by the immunoSEQ multiplex PCR assay. TCRdb took over this immuneACCESS table, retaining in-frame rearrangements with V and J assigned. Such tables are incomplete; in checked studies, under half of the missing clones stem from an unresolved V gene, and the remainder is unexplained. The sample profile shows some 67,000 clones; about four fifths of them were found once. The ten largest clones represent 6.3% of the sample. The source material was peripheral blood. The source of these receptors is a woman between 55 and 75 years old with acute or convalescent COVID-19.

This clone was seen only once. This chain connects TRBV2 to TRBJ1-2, with TRBD1 identical over 9 bases. Germline assignment: CDR1 SNHLY and CDR2 FYNNEI. The CDR3 spans 11 residues. V gave up 7 bases and J gave up 7 bases; unmatched junction bases: 1. The CDR3: CASTTGGGYTF. The DNA for the CDR3 is TGTGCCAGCACGACAGGGGGTGGCTACACCTTC.

The J gene is TRBJ1-6, the V gene TRBV5-6, with D possibly matching TRBD1 (6 bases). The ends were cut back, 2 bases at V and 6 bases at J, with 18 bases in the middle. This CDR3 contains 17 residues. CDR1 is SGHDT, CDR2 YYEEEE, per germline. CDR3 DNA sequence: TGTGCCAGCAGCTTCGGCCTGACAGGAACATTTAATTCACCCCTCCACTTT. Translating it yields CASSFGLTGTFNSPLHF.

The chain joins TRBV5-1 to TRBJ1-1; TRBD1 matches at 8 bases. Trimming at V came to 4 bases and at J to 5 bases, leaving 4 bases not matched to a gene. The CDR3 loop spans 13 amino acids. Germline V lookup: CDR1 SGHRS, CDR2 YFSETQ. The CDR3 DNA reads as TGCGCCAGCAGCGGACAGGGTGGGACTGAAGCTTTCTTT. Translation gives CASSGQGGTEAFF.

V gene TRBV19 combines with J gene TRBJ2-2; TRBD1 agrees at 7 bases. The CDR3 loop spans 15 amino acids. The V gene's germline CDR1 is LNHDA and CDR2 SQIVND (reference sequence). V shed 7 bases and J 5 bases; nucleotides not matched to a gene: 10. CDR3 loop: CASIIGGGFTGELFF. CDR3 DNA: TGTGCCAGTATAATAGGGGGCGGTTTTACCGGGGAGCTGTTTTTT.

About this clone: The sample contains more than one DNA sequence encoding this CDR3. The chain recombines TRBV5-1 with TRBJ1-1; D perhaps matches TRBD1 (5 bases). Germline V gene lookup returns CDR1 SGHRS and CDR2 YFSETQ. This CDR3 contains 13 residues. Deletions cut 3 bases from V and 2 bases from J, with 8 bases between. As DNA, the CDR3 is TGCGCCAGCAGCTCCCAGGGCAACACTGAAGCTTTCTTT. Protein sequence: CASSSQGNTEAFF.

V and J are TRBV19 and TRBJ2-1, with a possible D match to TRBD1 (6 bases). V was clipped by 5 bases and J by 0 bases, with 14 bases between them. The CDR3 runs to 16 residues. Germline CDR1 LNHDA, CDR2 SQIVND (reference sequence). The CDR3 loop is CASSLIDRSSYNEQFF. The CDR3 nucleotides read TGTGCCAGTAGTTTAATTGACAGGAGCTCCTACAATGAGCAGTTCTTC.

The V gene is TRBV10-3, the J gene TRBJ2-3, with 9 bases fitting TRBD2. The length of the CDR3 is 15 residues. V dropped 6 bases and J dropped 3; count of bases not matched to a gene: 7. CDR1 and CDR2 from the germline V gene are ENHRY and SYGVKD. This CDR3 reads CAIRPFAGGTDTQYF. CDR3 DNA: TGTGCCATCAGGCCCTTTGCGGGGGGGACAGATACGCAGTATTTT.

V is TRBV28 and J is TRBJ2-3; D is possibly TRBD1 (6 bases). V was shortened by 7 bases and J by 5 bases, with 19 bases between the two germline ends. CDR3 length equals 15 residues. The germline V gene has CDR1 MDHEN and CDR2 SYDVKM. DNA for the CDR3: TGTGCCAGCATCACTGGGGCAGGGGAAGGAGATACGCAGTATTTT. Protein: CASITGAGEGDTQYF.

This clone was recorded once. V and J are TRBV7-6 and TRBJ2-5; 7 nucleotides match TRBD2. The CDR3 has 14 residues. Germline values: CDR1 SGHVS, CDR2 FNYEAQ. The trim removed 0 bases at V and 4 bases at J, leaving 2 bases unmatched. CDR3 amino acids: CASSLATGGETQYF. CDR3 in DNA: TGTGCCAGCAGCTTAGCGACGGGGGGAGAGACCCAGTACTTC.

CDR3 in amino acids: CASARGGQGDYGYTF. The CDR3 DNA reads as TGTGCCAGCGCCCGAGGGGGACAGGGGGACTATGGCTACACCTTC. This chain connects TRBV28 to TRBJ1-2; TRBD1 matches at 11 bases. The CDR3 has 15 amino acids. The V segment lost 8 bases and the J segment 3 bases; nucleotides outside the gene matches: 8. Germline V gene data show CDR1 as MDHEN and CDR2 as SYDVKM.

The chain has TRBV28 and TRBJ2-3; TRBD2 aligns across 7 bases. Germline CDR1 MDHEN, CDR2 SYDVKM. The CDR3 is made up of 15 amino acids. Trimming cost V 7 bases and J 0 bases; bases outside gene matches: 7. The CDR3 is CASIPGGSSTDTQYF. Written as DNA, the CDR3 is TGTGCCAGCATTCCGGGGGGTTCTAGCACAGATACGCAGTATTTT. The complete variable domain, with remaining parts taken from reference TRBV28 and TRBJ2-3, reads DVKVTQSSRYLVKRTGEKVFLECVQDMDHENMFWYRQDPGLGLRLIYFSYDVKMKEKGDIPEGYSVSREKKERFSLILESASTNQTSMYLCASIPGGSSTDTQYFGPGTRLTVL.

This rearrangement joins TRBV5-5 to TRBJ1-1, with D perhaps matching TRBD1 (5 bases). The V end lost 2 bases, the J end lost 1 base, and 15 bases lay between the germline ends. The CDR3 has 16 amino acids. The germline CDR1 and CDR2 sequences are SGHKS and YYEKEE (reference sequence). CDR3 region: CASSFKGGDRNTEAFF. The DNA for the CDR3 is TGTGCCAGCAGCTTCAAGGGTGGAGACAGGAACACTGAAGCTTTCTTT.

This clone was seen a handful of times. J is TRBJ2-3 and V is TRBV3-1 (or the pseudogene TRBV3-2); TRBD1 matches 9 bases. Germline CDR1 reads LGHDT; CDR2 reads YNNKEL (reference sequence). The V segment lost 4 bases and the J segment 0 bases; nucleotides outside the gene matches: 5. The CDR3 runs to 16 residues. This CDR3 is CASSPWTGASTDTQYF. The CDR3 DNA follows: TGTGCCAGCAGCCCCTGGACAGGGGCTAGCACAGATACGCAGTATTTT.

The chain employs TRBV14 and TRBJ2-1, with 7 bases identical to TRBD2. The CDR3 has 15 amino acids. CDR1 is SGHDN and CDR2 is FVKESK in the germline V gene. V trimming: 2 bases; J trimming: 5 bases; junction bases outside the gene matches: 6. CDR3 coding DNA: TGTGCCAGCAGCCAATCTGGCGGGAGTAACAATGAGCAGTTCTTC. Translation: CASSQSGGSNNEQFF.

This CDR3 reads CASRRQGANSPLHF. CDR3 nucleotides: TGTGCCAGCAGGCGACAGGGCGCCAATTCACCCCTCCACTTT. V and J are TRBV7-3 and TRBJ1-6; 7 bases agree with TRBD1. CDR1 SGHTA and CDR2 FQGTGA come from the germline V gene. The CDR3 contains 14 residues. V lost 6 bases, J lost 7 bases, and 6 bases stayed unmatched.

The chain links TRBV5-1 to TRBJ2-1; TRBD2 matches 12 bases. CDR1 is SGHRS, CDR2 YFSETQ, per germline. The CDR3 has 15 amino acids. V lost 2 bases to trimming and J lost 10 bases; unmatched junction nucleotides: 7. CDR3 in amino acids: CASSFKTSGGGEQFF. CDR3 coding DNA: TGCGCCAGCAGCTTCAAGACTAGCGGGGGTGGAGAGCAGTTCTTC.

V is TRBV7-2 and J is TRBJ2-7, with a tentative D call TRBD1 (6 bases). Germline loops: CDR1 SGHTA, CDR2 FQGNSA. V lost 2 bases and J lost 2, with 13 bases in between. CDR3 size: 15 residues. The CDR3 nucleotides are TGTGCCAGCAGCTTATCGTGGGGGCTCGCCTACGAGCAGTACTTC. Translation gives CASSLSWGLAYEQYF.

V gene TRBV10-3 combines with J gene TRBJ1-5; D gene unclear. The germline V gene has CDR1 ENHRY and CDR2 SYGVKD. The CDR3 has 13 amino acids. Trimming stripped 9 bases from V and 0 bases from J, with 9 bases between. CDR3 amino acids: CAMRGASNQPQHF. The DNA of the CDR3 is TGTGCCATGCGGGGAGCTAGCAATCAGCCCCAGCATTTT.

The chain uses TRBV12-5 and TRBJ1-4; possibly TRBD1 for D (5 bases). The CDR3 runs to 16 residues. Germline CDR1 is LGHNT and CDR2 is FRNRAP. The V end was cut by 4 bases, the J end by 10 bases, with 22 bases between. CDR3 protein: CASGSRRTGGYGKLFF. The CDR3 DNA reads TGTGCTAGTGGTTCTAGAAGGACCGGGGGGTATGGAAAACTGTTTTTT. The full variable domain, its missing parts supplied by reference TRBV12-5 and TRBJ1-4, is DARVTQTPRHKVTEMGQEVTMRCQPILGHNTVFWYRQTMMQGLELLAYFRNRAPLDDSGMPKDRFSAEMPDATLATLKIQPSEPRDSAVYFCASGSRRTGGYGKLFFGSGTQLSVL.

This chain connects TRBV27 to TRBJ2-7, with unresolved D. CDR1 and CDR2 from the germline V gene are MNHEY and SMNVEV (reference sequence). The CDR3 consists of 13 residues. Trimming took off 8 bases at V and 2 bases at J, with 13 bases between the two ends. In nucleotides, the CDR3 is TGTGCCAGCTCACCGTCTAGTCCCTACGAGCAGTACTTC. It encodes CASSPSSPYEQYF.

The rearrangement links TRBV6-6 to TRBJ1-5; D gene unclear. Trimming stripped 0 bases from V and 1 base from J, with 7 bases between. The CDR3 contains 15 residues. Germline V gene sequence: CDR1 MNHNY, CDR2 SVGAGI (reference sequence). CDR3 amino acids: CASSYSETSNQPQHF. As DNA, the CDR3 is TGTGCCAGCAGTTACTCGGAGACGAGCAATCAGCCCCAGCATTTT.

The chain is built from TRBV7-8 and TRBJ2-7; TRBD2 aligns across 8 bases. V shed 1 base and J 3 bases; nucleotides not matched to a gene: 2. This CDR3 region has 14 residues. From germline, CDR1 is SGHVS and CDR2 FQNEAQ. CDR3 amino acids: CASSLGLAGYEQYF. CDR3 in DNA: TGTGCCAGCAGCTTAGGGCTAGCGGGCTACGAGCAGTACTTC.

The gene calls are TRBV4-2 and TRBJ2-1; 7 bases are a match to TRBD1. The V and J ends lost 0 bases and 4 bases, in that order; junction bases with no gene match: 9. The V gene's germline CDR1 is LGHNA and CDR2 YNFKEQ. The length of the CDR3 is 17 residues. The CDR3 is CASSQEPTGLGYNEQFF. The CDR3 region has the DNA TGTGCCAGCAGCCAAGAGCCGACAGGGCTAGGGTACAATGAGCAGTTCTTC.

The chain recombines TRBV2 with TRBJ2-5; 10 positions agree with TRBD2. CDR1 and CDR2 from the germline V gene are SNHLY and FYNNEI. The junction had 8 bases not matched to a gene; V was cut back by 6 bases and J by 4 bases. There are 15 residues in the CDR3. This chain's CDR3 is CASRAGLAFPETQYF. CDR3 sequence (DNA): TGTGCCAGCAGAGCGGGACTAGCGTTCCCAGAGACCCAGTACTTC. Combining the CDR3 with reference TRBV2 and TRBJ2-5 gives the whole variable domain EPEVTQTPSHQVTQMGQEVILRCVPISNHLYFYWYRQILGQKVEFLVSFYNNEISEKSEIFDDQFSVERPDGSNFTLKIRSTKLEDSAMYFCASRAGLAFPETQYFGPGTRLLVL.